The text below deals with one TCR beta chain. The data derive from a study of blood T cell repertoires in COVID-19. Study at large: Spain, Italy and the United States supplied samples that represented acute and convalescent COVID-19.

Seattle-derived patients entered the study during active infection and were followed longitudinally. Per germline, CDR1 MGHRA and CDR2 YSYEKL. V was pared by 1 base and J by 4 bases, with 9 bases of the junction left unmatched. This CDR3 is built from 17 residues. As handled by the study authors: It was from reference gene primer amplification that nucleated cell counts were estimated. Measured with immunoSEQ multiplex PCR; TCRdb has only the in-frame clones, and not every one. The V and J calls and the clone size are those of that table, but D and trimming were determined from the DNA. The data show roughly 150,000 clones, with about 83% seen just once and about 2.5% held by the top ten.

The sequenced sample consisted of peripheral blood. The origin of this receptor is a woman aged 80 or over with COVID-19, enrolled during active disease. This sequence joins TRBV4-1 and TRBJ2-2; 7 bases map to TRBD2. The CDR3 protein is CASSQGWGGPVTGELFF. In nucleotides, the CDR3 is TGCGCCAGCAGCCAAGGATGGGGGGGACCGGTCACCGGGGAGCTGTTTTTT.